This T cell receptor delta chain appears in the sequencing data of a study of gamma-delta chains in newborns, infants, children. Study-level information: Microbial exposure reportedly drives polyclonal innate γδ T cell expansion after birth.

TCRdb re-analyzed the reads via CATT. The data show about 4,100 delta-chain clones, 0.5% to 0.6% seen once. With respect to this clone: It differs at one base from a far larger clone, so likely a read error. Other DNA sequences in this specimen translate into the identical CDR3.

The receptor was isolated from a child who was a newborn, infant or young child, either healthy, febrile or measles-vaccinated (not recorded which). The sample taken for sequencing was blood.

CDR3 nucleotide sequence: TGTGCCTGTGACAAGATACTGGGGGATACCTGGGACACCCGACAGATGTTTTTC. Amino acids: CACDKILGDTWDTRQMFF. The chain carries TRDV2 and TRDJ3, with 11 bases matching TRDD3. V dropped 2 bases and J dropped 2; count of bases not matched to a gene: 4. The germline V gene has CDR1 GEAIGNYY and CDR2 EKD. This CDR3 contains 18 residues.